A selection of T cell receptor beta chains follows, all from one sample in a study of human T cells and chemical hapten exposure. TCRdb redid the calling of the RACE reads with MiXCR, one entry per CDR3 protein. Of just over 90,000 distinct CDR3 sequences listed, around 8.8% are singletons. The sequenced material came from whole blood. These receptor sequences come from a female donor in good health. Some clones in this sample may be carry-over from other donors' samples. Each CDR3 is given with its conserved first and last residue. Each record gives: V gene, CDR3 protein.

v_call: TRBV20-1; cdr3_aa: CSALYLSGSSYNEQFF
v_call: TRBV25-1; cdr3_aa: CASSEYQGGTGSSPLHF
v_call: TRBV20-1; cdr3_aa: CSAGTPYEQYF
v_call: TRBV3-1; cdr3_aa: CASSQDRYEQYF
v_call: TRBV20-1; cdr3_aa: CSARDLTSGTRGEQYF
v_call: TRBV20-1; cdr3_aa: CSARVDHSHEQFF
v_call: TRBV13; cdr3_aa: CASSPKGEGPYEQYF
v_call: TRBV28; cdr3_aa: CASSERSGRAETQYF
v_call: TRBV6-6; cdr3_aa: CASGQPSDNEQFF
v_call: TRBV27; cdr3_aa: CASSPDRGQPQHF
v_call: TRBV11-3; cdr3_aa: CASSGLQGGLSYEQYF
v_call: TRBV5-1; cdr3_aa: CASSFGPPNTGELFF
v_call: TRBV4-1; cdr3_aa: CASSQPRTGAGEQYF
v_call: TRBV5-6; cdr3_aa: CASSLVSDEQFF
v_call: TRBV7-9; cdr3_aa: CASSLGTGRYEQYF
v_call: TRBV29-1; cdr3_aa: CSVGTGENSPLHF
v_call: TRBV6-1; cdr3_aa: CASSSPAGITDTQYF
v_call: TRBV19; cdr3_aa: CASSISTGNGNTIYF